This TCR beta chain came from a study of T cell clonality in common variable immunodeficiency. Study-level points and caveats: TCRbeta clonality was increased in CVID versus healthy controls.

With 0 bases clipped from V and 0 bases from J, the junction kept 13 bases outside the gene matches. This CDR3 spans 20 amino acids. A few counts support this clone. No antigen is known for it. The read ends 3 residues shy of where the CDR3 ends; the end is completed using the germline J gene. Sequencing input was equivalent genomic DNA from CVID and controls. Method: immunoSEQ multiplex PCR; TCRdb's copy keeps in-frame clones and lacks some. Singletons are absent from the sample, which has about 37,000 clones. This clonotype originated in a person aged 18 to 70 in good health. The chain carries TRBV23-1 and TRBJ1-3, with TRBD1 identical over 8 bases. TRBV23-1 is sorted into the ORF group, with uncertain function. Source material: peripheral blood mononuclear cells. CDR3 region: CASSQSHRGFPSLSGNTIYF. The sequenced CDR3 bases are TGCGCCAGCAGTCAATCCCACAGGGGGTTCCCCTCTCTCTCTGGAAACACC.